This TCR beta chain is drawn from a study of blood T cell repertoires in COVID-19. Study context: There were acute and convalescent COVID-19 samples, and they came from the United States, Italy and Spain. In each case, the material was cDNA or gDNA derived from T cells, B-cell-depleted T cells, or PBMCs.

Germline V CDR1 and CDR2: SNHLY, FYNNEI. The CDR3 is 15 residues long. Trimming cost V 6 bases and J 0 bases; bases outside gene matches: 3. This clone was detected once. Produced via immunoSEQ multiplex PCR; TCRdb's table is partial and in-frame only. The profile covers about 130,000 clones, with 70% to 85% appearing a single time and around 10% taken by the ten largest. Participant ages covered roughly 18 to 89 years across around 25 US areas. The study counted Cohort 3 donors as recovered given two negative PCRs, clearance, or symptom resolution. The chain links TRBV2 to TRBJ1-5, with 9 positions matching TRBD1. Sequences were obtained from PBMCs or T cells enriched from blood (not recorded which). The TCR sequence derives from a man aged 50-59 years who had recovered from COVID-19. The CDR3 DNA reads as TGTGCCAGCAGCGCGGACAGGGGTAGCAATCAGCCCCAGCATTTT. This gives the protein CASSADRGSNQPQHF.